This TCR beta chain was recorded in a study of human T cells and chemical hapten exposure (dated by TCRdb to the early 2020s). Notes on the research overall: For sensitization, 2% DPC in acetone was applied to a 2 cm by 2 cm area of upper inner arm skin. For TCR sequencing, blood came from 25 to 35 alopecia patients at anywhere from one to four time points (pre-sensitization, 2, 6 and 24 weeks). Patch testing was done on the upper back using Finn chambers containing 0.01% DPC, and results were scored after 6 days according to International Contact Dermatitis Research Group standards. Blood samples were taken from patients before sensitization (week 0) and then at 2, 6 and about 24 weeks after DPC sensitization. Libraries were combined into a pool for sequencing, and differences in TCR yield between samples came mainly from small differences in library volumes within the pool. Most of the patients in the cohort were female, and the cohort covered alopecia areata with under or over 50% scalp involvement, alopecia totalis and alopecia universalis. Weekly therapeutic DPC doses were additionally applied to the scalp of patients throughout the roughly 23-week study period. Peripheral blood TCR repertoire changes were tracked in vivo in alopecia patients during primary and secondary sensitization to the hapten diphenylcyclopropenone (DPC).

The time point label, read with the paper, signifies: pre-sensitization, week 0. This sample's treatment or condition label indicates: therapeutic diphenylcyclopropenone sensitization with weekly scalp DPC. Blood at each patch-test visit was drawn before the patch test was applied. Eligible patients were aged 18 to 70, diagnosed with alopecia, deemed suitable for DPC therapy, and excluded if pregnant. Total RNA was extracted from unfractionated whole blood that had been collected in Tempus Blood RNA tubes. Summary of the overall study and its limitations: The number of PT1 expanded TCRs positively correlated with patch test score, significant at thresholds 8, 16 and 32 but not 4. Expanded TCRs formed significantly more large CDR3 similarity clusters than pre-sensitization or healthy control sets, consistent with antigen-driven responses. Repeated subsampling changed both the strength of the expansion versus patch-test correlation and the threshold at which that correlation became significant. No change with DPC sensitization was found in the number of TCRs above 1 in 1000 frequency, and no evidence of global repertoire structure alterations was found. All patients had alopecia, a presumed autoimmune disease, so their immune response might differ from that of healthy individuals.

Libraries came from RACE. Sequencing was carried out with a NextSeq 500. Library preparation attached unique molecular identifiers to individual cDNA molecules for quantitative, reproducible TCR counting. Both TCR alpha and TCR beta chains were sequenced from each blood RNA sample. The authors' pipeline ran thus. Samples had a median of about 90,000 TCRs, with a range from about 23,224 to 750,000. The Decombinator software suite was used to annotate V, J and CDR3 in the TCR reads. For the PS versus PT1 abundance plots, all samples were subsampled to the same number of TCRs (28,000). TCRs were defined as expanded if absent before sensitization and observed at least eight times at the 2-week time point. TCRdb passed the public sequencing reads through fastp at Q25 and MiXCR, retaining productive beta sequences. Identical CDR3 proteins give one entry, which carries the most common genes and DNA. These V and J calls are TCRdb output, not the study's own analysis. The sample table contains 300,000 to 450,000 distinct CDR3 sequences; only one count was recorded for over 5% of them. The top ten hold roughly 8.2% of the sample.

This clonotype was picked up many times. The antigen it recognizes is unknown. Within one base of it there is no much larger clone, and no base qualities were kept. For CDR1 and CDR2, the germline V gene (reference sequence) lists MNHNY and SVGAGI. From V the trimming removes 7 bases and from J it removes 1 base, while the gene matches leave 4 bases of the junction unaccounted for. The CDR3, from cysteine to phenylalanine, totals 14 residues. Only CDR3 DNA remains: 42 bases, in frame from the first base. The source of this sequence is a woman between 18 and 29 years old with alopecia areata. Some clones in this sample may be carry-over from other donors' samples. This material consisted of whole blood, taken in connection with sensitization to the hapten diphenylcyclopropenone (DPC). This receptor chain uses TRBV6-6 and TRBJ2-3; the junction holds 8 bases that match TRBD1. The bases are TGTGCCAGCACCGTGGGACAGGGCACAGATACGCAGTATTTT. It codes for CASTVGQGTDTQYF.